This T cell receptor beta chain is from a study of blood T cells in healthy people across ages. A second PCR, run for roughly 7 to 12 cycles, used a sample-barcoded 5' primer plus a J-beta primer mix. MiXCR was run by TCRdb on the 5' RACE reads, yielding one entry per CDR3 protein. The sample comprises around 670,000 distinct CDR3 sequences, approximately 30% of which are singletons, and more than 15% rests with the top ten. CDR3 length: 15 residues. Germline values: CDR1 SGHTA, CDR2 FQGNSA. The ends lost 5 bases at V and 0 bases at J; junction bases unmatched: 7. This clonotype came up many times. The sample was blood. The rearrangement joins TRBV7-2 to TRBJ2-7; 7 bases match TRBD2. The sequence was obtained from a woman aged 80 or over in good health. The CDR3 loop is CASSRAGYSSYEQYF. The CDR3 nucleotides read TGTGCCAGCAGCCGAGCGGGGTATAGCTCCTACGAGCAGTACTTC.